Below are 14 T cell receptor beta chains sequenced from a single sample in a study of shared T cell receptors in the human thymus. Measured with immunoSEQ multiplex PCR; TCRdb has only the in-frame clones, and not every one. The data hold about 540,000 clones, with 75% to 85% observed a single time. Separately, the same data were catalogued under a study of human thymus T cells.

Sequencing was performed on thymocytes. All receptors derive from a boy under two years old with a congenital heart defect.

The J gene is TRBJ1-1, the V gene TRBV14; no clear D. Trimming left V 0 bases short and J 5 bases short, with 16 bases between. This CDR3 is built from 16 residues. From germline, CDR1 is SGHDN and CDR2 FVKESK. CDR3 sequence (DNA): TGTGCCAGCAGCCAAGACCCGAACTCCGAATGGACTGAAGCTTTCTTT. Translating gives CASSQDPNSEWTEAFF.

The gene calls are TRBV25-1 and TRBJ1-3; D is uncertain. CDR1 is MGHDK and CDR2 is SYGVNS in the germline V gene. The CDR3 sequence is 12 residues long. V gave up 5 bases and J gave up 8 bases, with 10 bases separating them. CDR3 bases: TGTGCCAGCAGTCACGGGGTGGACACCATATATTTT. It translates to CASSHGVDTIYF.

The rearrangement links TRBV7-2 to TRBJ2-7; the D gene is possibly TRBD2 (5 bases). V dropped 1 base and J dropped 5 bases, with 12 bases sitting between them. Germline CDR1 reads SGHTA; CDR2 reads FQGNSA. The CDR3 totals 14 residues. Written as DNA, the CDR3 is TGTGCCAGCAGCTTAGGGGTTGACGGGAACGAGCAGTACTTC. Translating gives CASSLGVDGNEQYF.

The rearrangement joins TRBV12-5 to TRBJ1-1, with TRBD1 as a possible D gene (5 bases). The length of the CDR3 is 18 residues. Germline CDR1 is LGHNT and CDR2 is FRNRAP. V was clipped by 0 bases and J by 1 base, with 18 bases between them. The CDR3, as DNA: TGTGCTAGTGGTTTGGTAGGCAGGGCGACACCTAGGAACACTGAAGCTTTCTTT. Translated, it gives CASGLVGRATPRNTEAFF. Together with reference TRBV12-5 and TRBJ1-1, the CDR3 gives the full variable domain: DARVTQTPRHKVTEMGQEVTMRCQPILGHNTVFWYRQTMMQGLELLAYFRNRAPLDDSGMPKDRFSAEMPDATLATLKIQPSEPRDSAVYFCASGLVGRATPRNTEAFFGQGTRLTVV.

The chain is built from TRBV5-6 and TRBJ1-4, with 7 bases lining up with TRBD1. This CDR3 comprises 14 residues. Germline V lookup: CDR1 SGHDT, CDR2 YYEEEE. The ends lost 4 bases at V and 6 bases at J; junction bases unmatched: 6. CDR3 in amino acids: CASSGDRVDEKLFF. The DNA for the CDR3 is TGTGCCAGCAGCGGAGACAGGGTTGATGAAAAACTGTTTTTT.

The chain joins TRBV19 to TRBJ2-5; 9 bases are a match to TRBD1. The V gene end was trimmed by 5 bases and the J gene end by 5 bases; junction bases not matched to a gene: 12. The CDR3 has 16 residues. CDR1 is LNHDA and CDR2 is SQIVND in the germline V gene (reference sequence). The DNA for the CDR3 is TGTGCCAGTAGTCCCGGGACAGGGTACCCTCTGGAGACCCAGTACTTC. Amino acid sequence: CASSPGTGYPLETQYF.

This clone was detected a few times. V and J are TRBV19 and TRBJ1-3; D call uncertain. Deletions cut 1 base from V and 0 bases from J, with 4 bases between. Germline V gene lookup returns CDR1 LNHDA and CDR2 SQIVND (reference sequence). The CDR3 spans 14 residues. In DNA form, the CDR3 reads TGTGCCAGTAGTATAGGACACTCTGGAAACACCATATATTTT. Translation gives CASSIGHSGNTIYF.

The gene calls are TRBV5-6 and TRBJ2-7, with TRBD2 matching 9 bases. V shed 0 bases, J shed 7 bases, and the junction held 11 bases outside the gene matches. Germline V lookup: CDR1 SGHDT, CDR2 YYEEEE. CDR3 size: 16 residues. In DNA, the CDR3 is TGTGCCAGCAGCTTGGTGGGCGGCGGGAGGGCCAAGGAGCAGTACTTC. Translating it yields CASSLVGGGRAKEQYF.

The rearrangement uses TRBV9 and TRBJ2-7; 16 bases fit TRBD2. V was pared by 4 bases and J by 2 bases, with 9 bases of the junction left unmatched. CDR3 length equals 18 residues. Germline CDR1 and CDR2: SGDLS and YYNGEE. The CDR3: CASSTGLAGGPVAYEQYF. The CDR3 DNA reads TGTGCCAGCAGCACGGGACTAGCGGGAGGGCCCGTGGCCTACGAGCAGTACTTC.

This sequence joins TRBV27 and TRBJ2-3, with D possibly being TRBD2 (5 bases). Trimming removed 8 bases from V and 2 bases from J, with 14 bases in between. CDR3 length: 14 residues. Germline CDR1 MNHEY, CDR2 SMNVEV (reference sequence). The CDR3 DNA sequence: TGTGCCAGCTCCGCTAGCACCTACACAGATACGCAGTATTTT. Its translation: CASSASTYTDTQYF.

The gene calls are TRBV7-2 and TRBJ1-6, with 7 bases lining up with TRBD1. CDR3 length equals 14 residues. The trim removed 5 bases at V and 6 bases at J, leaving 4 bases unmatched. Germline V gene sequence: CDR1 SGHTA, CDR2 FQGNSA. CDR3 sequence reads: CASSRGQANSPLHF. The CDR3 bases are TGTGCCAGCAGCCGCGGACAGGCTAATTCACCCCTCCACTTT.

Comments on this clone: Other DNA sequences within the sample encode an identical CDR3. The chain employs TRBV6-5 and TRBJ2-6; maybe TRBD1 (7 bases). V was clipped by 5 bases and J by 2 bases, with 10 bases between them. In germline, CDR1 is MNHEY, CDR2 SVGAGI. The CDR3 has 15 amino acids. CDR3 residues: CASSPRGAGANVLTF. For the CDR3, the DNA is TGTGCCAGCAGTCCCAGGGGGGCTGGGGCCAACGTCCTGACTTTC.

This clone showed up just once. The chain joins TRBV30 to TRBJ1-2; maybe TRBD1 (6 bases). CDR3 length: 12 residues. V lost 7 bases, J lost 2 bases, and 11 bases lay in between. In germline, CDR1 is GTSNPN, CDR2 SVGIG (reference sequence). The CDR3 here is CALRQANYGYTF. The CDR3 nucleotides are TGTGCCTTACGACAGGCGAACTATGGCTACACCTTC. Variable domain in full (rest from reference TRBV30 and TRBJ1-2): SQTIHQWPATLVQPVGSPLSLECTVEGTSNPNLYWYRQAAGRGLQLLFYSVGIGQISSEVPQNLSASRPQDRQFILSSKKLLLSDSGFYLCALRQANYGYTFGSGTRLTVV.

This clone was observed once. V is TRBV30 and J is TRBJ1-1; no definite D call. Looked up from germline, CDR1 is GTSNPN and CDR2 is SVGIG (reference sequence). Trimming pared 0 bases from V and 1 base from J, leaving 6 bases between. This CDR3 comprises 13 residues. The CDR3 nucleotides are TGTGCCTGGAGTGTGGCGGAGAACACTGAAGCTTTCTTT. It encodes CAWSVAENTEAFF.